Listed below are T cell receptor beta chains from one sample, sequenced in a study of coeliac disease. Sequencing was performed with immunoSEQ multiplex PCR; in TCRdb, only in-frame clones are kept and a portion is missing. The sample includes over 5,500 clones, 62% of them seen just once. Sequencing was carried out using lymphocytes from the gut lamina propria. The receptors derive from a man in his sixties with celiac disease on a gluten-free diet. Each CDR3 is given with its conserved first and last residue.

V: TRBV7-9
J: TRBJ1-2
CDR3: CASRPTGGYGYTF

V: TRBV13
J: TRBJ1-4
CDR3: CASSFSAGTAINEKLFF

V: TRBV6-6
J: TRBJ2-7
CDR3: CASSRDREIYF

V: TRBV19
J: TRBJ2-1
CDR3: CASSLQGVGEQFF

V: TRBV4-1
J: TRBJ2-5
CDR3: CASSQERGGGKETQYF

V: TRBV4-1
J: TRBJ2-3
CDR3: CASSPYHGTGYTDTQYF

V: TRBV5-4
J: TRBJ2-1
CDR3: CASSPTGDEQFF

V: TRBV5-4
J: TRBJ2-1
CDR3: CASSWDRQDNEQFF

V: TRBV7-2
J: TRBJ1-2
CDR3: CASSLGGRRTYGYTF

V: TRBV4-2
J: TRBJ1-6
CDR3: CASSQAGTGVSNSPLHF